The 14 T cell receptor beta chains below come from one sample, sequenced in a study of control samples from healthy donors and cancer patients. Method: immunoSEQ multiplex PCR; TCRdb's copy keeps in-frame clones and lacks some. Among approximately 190,000 clones listed, roughly nine tenths were seen once. Sequenced: blood. These receptors were collected from a man aged 25-45 years in good health.

This chain links TRBV19 with TRBJ2-7; D unclear. Deletions cut 1 base from V and 3 bases from J, with 13 bases between. CDR3 length: 15 residues. CDR1 and CDR2 from the germline V gene are LNHDA and SQIVND (reference sequence). The CDR3 DNA sequence: TGTGCCAGTAGTATAGTGGACGCAGAAGACTACGAGCAGTACTTC. It specifies CASSIVDAEDYEQYF. The full variable domain, with the rest looked up from reference TRBV19 and TRBJ2-7, is DGGITQSPKYLFRKEGQNVTLSCEQNLNHDAMYWYRQDPGQGLRLIYYSQIVNDFQKGDIAEGYSVSREKKESFPLTVTSAQKNPTAFYLCASSIVDAEDYEQYFGPGTRLTVT.

The rearrangement joins TRBV9 to TRBJ2-2; D is uncertain. This CDR3 contains 16 residues. With 0 bases removed from V and 3 bases from J, the gap between germline ends came to 12 bases. Germline V gene sequence: CDR1 SGDLS, CDR2 YYNGEE. This CDR3 reads CASSVEESRHTGELFF. The CDR3 region has the DNA TGTGCCAGCAGCGTAGAAGAAAGCAGGCACACCGGGGAGCTGTTTTTT.

The gene calls are TRBV6-5 and TRBJ1-2; TRBD1 agrees at 7 bases. The CDR3 covers 15 residues. Germline V gene lookup returns CDR1 MNHEY and CDR2 SVGAGI. V lost 6 bases, J lost 8 bases, and 15 bases stayed unmatched. The CDR3 region has the DNA TGTGCCAGCAGCTCACCCCTCACAGGGGTCCGGGGCTACACCTTC. As protein: CASSSPLTGVRGYTF.

This clone has a handful of counts. The rearrangement links TRBV7-6 to TRBJ1-4; the match to TRBD1 covers 10 bases. V was clipped by 5 bases and J by 6 bases; unmatched bases: 3. Germline V CDR1 and CDR2: SGHVS, FNYEAQ. This CDR3 region has 14 residues. The CDR3 DNA sequence: TGTGCCAGCAGCCCGGGACAGGGGCATGAAAAACTGTTTTTT. This gives the protein CASSPGQGHEKLFF.

The V and J genes are TRBV5-1 and TRBJ1-3, with D tentatively TRBD1 (5 bases). Trimming cost V 4 bases and J 0 bases, with 14 bases left between them. Germline CDR1 is SGHRS and CDR2 is YFSETQ. The CDR3 consists of 16 residues. The CDR3 region is CASSLDSVSSGNTIYF. The CDR3 coding sequence is TGCGCCAGCAGCCTAGACAGCGTCAGCTCTGGAAACACCATATATTTT.

The CDR3 is CASSVQGTGDTEAFF. The CDR3 DNA reads as TGCGCCAGCAGTGTCCAGGGGACAGGGGACACTGAAGCTTTCTTT. V is TRBV5-1 and J is TRBJ1-1, with TRBD1 matching 10 bases. This CDR3 contains 15 residues. V shed 5 bases and J 3 bases; nucleotides not matched to a gene: 7. In germline, CDR1 is SGHRS, CDR2 YFSETQ.

The chain has TRBV9 and TRBJ1-2; possibly TRBD1 for D (6 bases). This CDR3 region has 15 residues. The germline V and J ends were trimmed by 1 base and 7 bases, with 17 bases remaining between them. Germline CDR1 is SGDLS and CDR2 is YYNGEE. CDR3 sequence: CASSVSPPGVGGYTF. CDR3 bases: TGTGCCAGCAGCGTAAGTCCGCCAGGGGTAGGTGGCTACACCTTC. Based on the CDR3 plus reference TRBV9 and TRBJ1-2, the full variable domain is DSGVTQTPKHLITATGQRVTLRCSPRSGDLSVYWYQQSLDQGLQFLIQYYNGEERAKGNILERFSAQQFPDLHSELNLSSLELGDSALYFCASSVSPPGVGGYTFGSGTRLTVV.

The rearrangement links TRBV2 to TRBJ2-1; D perhaps matches TRBD1 (6 bases). Looked up from germline, CDR1 is SNHLY and CDR2 is FYNNEI. The CDR3 has 16 residues. The V gene lost 7 bases and the J gene lost 5 bases, with 21 bases spanning the gap. CDR3 sequence reads: CASTPIGGQRHNEQFF. As DNA, the CDR3 is TGTGCCAGCACCCCCATCGGTGGACAGAGACACAATGAGCAGTTCTTC.

V usage is TRBV6-5 and J usage is TRBJ1-1; possibly TRBD1 for D (5 bases). Germline-derived CDR1 and CDR2 are MNHEY and SVGAGI. The CDR3 is 11 amino acids. The ends were cut back, 7 bases at V and 8 bases at J, with 11 bases in the middle. DNA of the CDR3: TGTGCCAGCATGAAGGACAAGGAAGCTTTCTTT. Protein sequence: CASMKDKEAFF.

The gene calls are TRBV4-1 and TRBJ1-1; 7 bases match TRBD1. The V segment lost 1 base and the J segment 4 bases; nucleotides outside the gene matches: 6. The CDR3 length is 15 residues. Germline lookup yields CDR1 MGHRA and CDR2 YSYEKL. CDR3 residues: CASSQGAGGRTEAFF. CDR3 coding DNA: TGCGCCAGCAGCCAAGGGGCAGGGGGGCGCACTGAAGCTTTCTTT.

This chain links TRBV5-4 with TRBJ2-2, with D hard to call. V was trimmed by 3 bases and J by 7 bases, leaving 10 bases between them. Per germline, CDR1 SGHNT and CDR2 YYREEE (reference sequence). The CDR3 consists of 13 residues. CDR3 sequence reads: CASSSSFDGELFF. CDR3 nucleotides: TGTGCCAGCAGCTCCTCTTTTGACGGGGAGCTGTTTTTT. Full variable domain (missing parts from reference TRBV5-4 and TRBJ2-2): ETGVTQSPTHLIKTRGQQVTLRCSSQSGHNTVSWYQQALGQGPQFIFQYYREEENGRGNFPPRFSGLQFPNYSSELNVNALELDDSALYLCASSSSFDGELFFGEGSRLTVL.

The chain is built from TRBV6-6 and TRBJ2-2; D might be TRBD2 (6 bases). The CDR3 totals 15 residues. Germline lookup yields CDR1 MNHNY and CDR2 SVGAGI (reference sequence). With 4 bases removed from V and 4 bases from J, the gap between germline ends came to 13 bases. Here the CDR3 DNA reads TGTGCCAGCAGTTTCCCCGGGGGACCCACCGGGGAGCTGTTTTTT. Protein product: CASSFPGGPTGELFF.

The chain employs TRBV15 and TRBJ2-7; the match to TRBD2 covers 7 bases. This CDR3 contains 14 residues. CDR1 LNHNV and CDR2 YYDKDF come from the germline V gene (reference sequence). Trimming removed 0 bases from V and 1 base from J; junction bases left unmatched: 0. The CDR3 nucleotides are TGTGCCACCAGCAGAGAGGGGGGGTCCTACGAGCAGTACTTC. Translation: CATSREGGSYEQYF.

This clone was seen just once. The rearrangement joins TRBV5-8 to TRBJ1-4; D perhaps matches TRBD1 (6 bases). From germline, CDR1 is SGHTS and CDR2 YDEGEE. V lost 2 bases and J 7 bases, leaving 12 bases between the germline ends. This CDR3 contains 14 residues. The CDR3 DNA is TGTGCCAGCAGCTTTGGGCAGGGGATTGAAAAACTGTTTTTT. It specifies CASSFGQGIEKLFF.